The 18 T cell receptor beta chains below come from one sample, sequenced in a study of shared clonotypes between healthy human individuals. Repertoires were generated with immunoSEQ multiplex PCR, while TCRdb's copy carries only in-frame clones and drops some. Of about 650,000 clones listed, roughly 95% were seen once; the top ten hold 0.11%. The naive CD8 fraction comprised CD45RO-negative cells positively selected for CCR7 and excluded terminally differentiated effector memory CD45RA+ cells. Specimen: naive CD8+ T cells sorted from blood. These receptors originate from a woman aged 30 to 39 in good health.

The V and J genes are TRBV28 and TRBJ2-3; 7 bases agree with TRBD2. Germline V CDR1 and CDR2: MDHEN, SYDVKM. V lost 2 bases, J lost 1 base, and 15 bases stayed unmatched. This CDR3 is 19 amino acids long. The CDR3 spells CASSLENFRAGDGTDTQYF. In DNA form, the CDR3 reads TGTGCCAGCAGTTTAGAGAACTTCAGGGCGGGGGATGGCACAGATACGCAGTATTTT. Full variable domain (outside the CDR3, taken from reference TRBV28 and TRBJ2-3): DVKVTQSSRYLVKRTGEKVFLECVQDMDHENMFWYRQDPGLGLRLIYFSYDVKMKEKGDIPEGYSVSREKKERFSLILESASTNQTSMYLCASSLENFRAGDGTDTQYFGPGTRLTVL.

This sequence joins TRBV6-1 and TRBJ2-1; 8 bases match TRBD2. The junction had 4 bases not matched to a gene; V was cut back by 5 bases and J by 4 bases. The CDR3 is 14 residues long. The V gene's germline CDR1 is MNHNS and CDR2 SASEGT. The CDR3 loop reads CASSPGLDYNEQFF. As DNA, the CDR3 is TGTGCCAGCAGTCCGGGACTAGATTACAATGAGCAGTTCTTC.

The CDR3 nucleotides read TGTGCCAGCAGTGAATTCAAAGGGCTAATCCACGAGCAGTACTTC. It encodes CASSEFKGLIHEQYF. The chain links TRBV25-1 to TRBJ2-7; no clear D. CDR3 length: 15 residues. The germline gives CDR1 MGHDK, CDR2 SYGVNS. V lost 1 base and J lost 5, with 15 bases in between.

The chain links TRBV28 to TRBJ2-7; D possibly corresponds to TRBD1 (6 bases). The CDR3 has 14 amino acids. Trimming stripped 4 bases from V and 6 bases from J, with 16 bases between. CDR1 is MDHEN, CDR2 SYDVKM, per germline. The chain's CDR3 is CASSSSSGVAEQYF. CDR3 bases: TGTGCCAGCAGTTCAAGCTCAGGGGTGGCCGAGCAGTACTTC.

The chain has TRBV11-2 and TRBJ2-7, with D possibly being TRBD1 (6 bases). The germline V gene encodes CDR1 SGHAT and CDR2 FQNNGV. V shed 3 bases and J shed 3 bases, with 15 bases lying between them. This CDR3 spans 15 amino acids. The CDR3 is CASSFTTGTYYEQYF. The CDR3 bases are TGTGCCAGCAGCTTCACCACAGGGACCTACTACGAGCAGTACTTC.

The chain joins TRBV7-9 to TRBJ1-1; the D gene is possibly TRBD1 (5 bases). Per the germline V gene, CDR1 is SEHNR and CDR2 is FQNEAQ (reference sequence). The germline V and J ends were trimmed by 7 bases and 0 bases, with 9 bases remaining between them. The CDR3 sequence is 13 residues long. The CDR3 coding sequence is TGTGCCAGCACCATGACAGTGAACACTGAAGCTTTCTTT. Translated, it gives CASTMTVNTEAFF.

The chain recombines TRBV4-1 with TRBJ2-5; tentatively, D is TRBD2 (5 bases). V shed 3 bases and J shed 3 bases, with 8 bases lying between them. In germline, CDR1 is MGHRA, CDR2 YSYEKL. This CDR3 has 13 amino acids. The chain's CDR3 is CASSQRVEETQYF. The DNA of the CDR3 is TGCGCCAGCAGCCAGAGGGTGGAAGAGACCCAGTACTTC.

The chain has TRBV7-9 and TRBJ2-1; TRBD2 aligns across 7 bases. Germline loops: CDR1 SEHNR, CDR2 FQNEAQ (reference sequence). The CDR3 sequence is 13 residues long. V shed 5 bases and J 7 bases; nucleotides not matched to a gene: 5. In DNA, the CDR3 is TGTGCCAGCAGCCAGGGCGGGGGAAATGAGCAGTTCTTC. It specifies CASSQGGGNEQFF.

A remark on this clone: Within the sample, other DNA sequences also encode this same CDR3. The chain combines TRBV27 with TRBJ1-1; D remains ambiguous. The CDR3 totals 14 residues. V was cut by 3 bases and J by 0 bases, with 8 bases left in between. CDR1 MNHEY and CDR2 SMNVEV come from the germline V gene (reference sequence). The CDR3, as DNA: TGTGCCAGCAGTTTTGGAGGGATGAACACTGAAGCTTTCTTT. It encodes CASSFGGMNTEAFF.

The CDR3 sequence: CSVEGPGPQGTEAFF. CDR3 nucleotide sequence: TGCAGCGTTGAAGGTCCAGGACCCCAGGGCACTGAAGCTTTCTTT. V is TRBV29-1 and J is TRBJ1-1, with a weak D call TRBD1 (5 bases). V shed 1 base and J shed 4 bases, with 16 bases lying between them. The CDR3 spans 15 residues. Germline loops: CDR1 SQVTM, CDR2 ANQGSEA.

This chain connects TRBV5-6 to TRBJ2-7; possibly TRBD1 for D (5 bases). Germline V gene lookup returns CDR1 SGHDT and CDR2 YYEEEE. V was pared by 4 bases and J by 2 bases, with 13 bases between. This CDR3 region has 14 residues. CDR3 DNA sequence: TGTGCCAGCAGCCCGGGCGGACAACCCTACGAGCAGTACTTC. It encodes CASSPGGQPYEQYF. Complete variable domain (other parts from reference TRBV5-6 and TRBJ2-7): DAGVTQSPTHLIKTRGQQVTLRCSPKSGHDTVSWYQQALGQGPQFIFQYYEEEERQRGNFPDRFSGHQFPNYSSELNVNALLLGDSALYLCASSPGGQPYEQYFGPGTRLTVT.

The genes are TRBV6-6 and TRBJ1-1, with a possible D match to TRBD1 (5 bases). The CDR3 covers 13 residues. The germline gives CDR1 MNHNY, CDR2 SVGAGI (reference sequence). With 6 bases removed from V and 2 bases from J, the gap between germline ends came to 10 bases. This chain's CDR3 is CASSHGANTEAFF. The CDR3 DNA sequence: TGTGCCAGCAGCCACGGGGCTAACACTGAAGCTTTCTTT.

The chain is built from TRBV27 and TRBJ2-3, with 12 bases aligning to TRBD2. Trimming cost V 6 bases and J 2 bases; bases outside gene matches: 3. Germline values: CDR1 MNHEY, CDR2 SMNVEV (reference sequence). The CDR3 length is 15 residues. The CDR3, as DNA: TGTGCCAGCAGCCGACTAGCGGGAGTCACAGATACGCAGTATTTT. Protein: CASSRLAGVTDTQYF.

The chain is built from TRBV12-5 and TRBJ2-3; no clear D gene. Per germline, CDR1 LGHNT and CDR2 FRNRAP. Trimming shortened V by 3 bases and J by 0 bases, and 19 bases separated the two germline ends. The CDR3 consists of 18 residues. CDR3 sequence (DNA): TGTGCTAGTGGTTTTGAGGTCCTGGCAGGTCGGAGCACAGATACGCAGTATTTT. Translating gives CASGFEVLAGRSTDTQYF. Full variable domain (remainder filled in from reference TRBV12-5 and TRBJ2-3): DARVTQTPRHKVTEMGQEVTMRCQPILGHNTVFWYRQTMMQGLELLAYFRNRAPLDDSGMPKDRFSAEMPDATLATLKIQPSEPRDSAVYFCASGFEVLAGRSTDTQYFGPGTRLTVL.

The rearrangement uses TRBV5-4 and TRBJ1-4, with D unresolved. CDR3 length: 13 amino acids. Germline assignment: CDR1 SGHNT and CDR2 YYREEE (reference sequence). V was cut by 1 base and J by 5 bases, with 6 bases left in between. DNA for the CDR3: TGTGCCAGCAGCTTGAGCCTAAATGAAAAACTGTTTTTT. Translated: CASSLSLNEKLFF.

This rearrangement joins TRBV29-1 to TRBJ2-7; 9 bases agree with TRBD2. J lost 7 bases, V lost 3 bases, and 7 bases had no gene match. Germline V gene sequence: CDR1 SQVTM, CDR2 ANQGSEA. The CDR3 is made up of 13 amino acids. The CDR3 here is CSVEVAGDGEQYF. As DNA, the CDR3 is TGCAGCGTTGAGGTAGCGGGAGATGGTGAGCAGTACTTC.

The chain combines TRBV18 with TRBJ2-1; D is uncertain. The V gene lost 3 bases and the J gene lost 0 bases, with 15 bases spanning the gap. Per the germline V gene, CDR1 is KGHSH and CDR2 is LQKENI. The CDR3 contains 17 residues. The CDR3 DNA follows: TGTGCCAGCTCACCTCCTCCCCCCGAACCCTCCTACAATGAGCAGTTCTTC. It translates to CASSPPPPEPSYNEQFF.

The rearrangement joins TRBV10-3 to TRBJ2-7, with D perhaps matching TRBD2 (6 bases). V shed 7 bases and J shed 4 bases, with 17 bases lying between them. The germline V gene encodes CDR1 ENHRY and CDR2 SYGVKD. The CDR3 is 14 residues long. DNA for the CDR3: TGTGCCATCAAGGCTGGAGGGGATGAGTACGAGCAGTACTTC. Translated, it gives CAIKAGGDEYEQYF.